A single sample is the source of the 7 T cell receptor beta chains below, sequenced in a study of cytomegalovirus exposure and HLA in healthy donors. Produced via immunoSEQ multiplex PCR; TCRdb's table is partial and in-frame only. The profile covers 55,000 to 65,000 clones, with about 88% appearing a single time and 1.1% taken by the ten largest. The specimen was PBMCs. Receptors were obtained from a man aged 18 to 30 in good health and CMV-seronegative.

V and J are TRBV10-3 and TRBJ1-4; D is unclear. The CDR3 length is 16 residues. Germline loops: CDR1 ENHRY, CDR2 SYGVKD. Trimming shortened V by 0 bases and J by 7 bases, and 15 bases separated the two germline ends. The CDR3 nucleotides are TGTGCCATCAGTGAGTCTGCGGCAGTTCCGGCTGAAAAACTGTTTTTT. Its protein product is CAISESAAVPAEKLFF.

J is TRBJ2-1 and V is TRBV5-4, with D possibly TRBD2 on 5 matching bases. Germline values: CDR1 SGHNT, CDR2 YYREEE (reference sequence). V lost 3 bases and J 2 bases, leaving 15 bases between the germline ends. The CDR3 is made up of 16 amino acids. In nucleotides, the CDR3 is TGTGCCAGCAGCTACACCGGGAAAAAGACCTACAATGAGCAGTTCTTC. It specifies CASSYTGKKTYNEQFF.

CDR3 bases: TGTGCCAGCAGTTACGGGGGCAATGGCTACACCTTC. Translating gives CASSYGGNGYTF. The chain links TRBV6-5 to TRBJ1-2; a weak D match, TRBD1 (6 bases). V gave up 2 bases and J gave up 6 bases, with 7 bases separating them. This CDR3 contains 12 residues. Germline CDR1 reads MNHEY; CDR2 reads SVGAGI.

The chain recombines TRBV28 with TRBJ1-2; the D gene is possibly TRBD1 (6 bases). V shed 6 bases and J shed 2 bases, with 10 bases lying between them. Germline lookup yields CDR1 MDHEN and CDR2 SYDVKM. The CDR3 is made up of 13 amino acids. This chain's CDR3 is CASRIQGNYGYTF. CDR3 sequence (DNA): TGTGCCAGCAGGATACAGGGAAACTATGGCTACACCTTC.

V and J are TRBV15 and TRBJ1-1; 8 nucleotides align to TRBD1. CDR1 is LNHNV and CDR2 is YYDKDF in the germline V gene (reference sequence). The V and J ends lost 2 bases and 5 bases, in that order; junction bases with no gene match: 4. The CDR3 loop spans 14 amino acids. This CDR3 reads CATSRNTGGTEAFF. Written as DNA, the CDR3 is TGTGCCACCAGCAGAAACACAGGGGGGACTGAAGCTTTCTTT.

The chain combines TRBV14 with TRBJ2-7; D uncertain. CDR3 length: 13 residues. Germline loops: CDR1 SGHDN, CDR2 FVKESK. V lost 3 bases and J lost 3, with 9 bases in between. CDR3 in amino acids: CASSQMPRYEQYF. The CDR3 DNA sequence: TGTGCCAGCAGCCAGATGCCGCGCTACGAGCAGTACTTC.

This sequence joins TRBV6-1 and TRBJ2-3; the D is unclear. V was trimmed by 10 bases and J by 3 bases, leaving 11 bases between them. This CDR3 has 12 amino acids. Germline V CDR1 and CDR2: MNHNS, SASEGT. The CDR3 sequence is CATRASTDTQYF. The CDR3 DNA is TGTGCCACCCGAGCGAGTACAGATACGCAGTATTTT.